This T cell receptor (beta chain) is drawn from a study of T-cell reconstitution after alpha-beta-depleted transplantation in children (dated by TCRdb to the mid-2010s). Notes on the research overall: T-cell immune reconstitution after TCRalphabeta/CD19-depleted allogeneic hematopoietic cell transplantation in children was quantitatively tracked in the study by means of TCR repertoire profiling. What the work shows at the level of the full study, not this receptor alone: The apparently early alphabetaT-cell count recovery about two months after transplant was reportedly dependent on only several hundred rapidly expanded clones derived from non-depleted graft cells. The frequencies of hyperexpanded clones fell over the following months, and after one year, T-cell counts and TCRbeta diversity were mostly attributed to newly produced T cells. In some patients, the high TCRbeta diversity seen at day 60 was put down to recipient T cells and intrathymic progenitors that had survived conditioning.

Between the V and J ends, shortened by 6 bases and 6 bases respectively, the junction contains 14 bases. In the germline V gene, CDR1 corresponds to SGHDN and CDR2 to FVKESK. From the cysteine up to the phenylalanine, the CDR3 has a length of 13 residues. Only the CDR3 DNA is retained, 39 bases long and in frame from the first base. The library relied on PCR. Sequencing instrument: Illumina HiSeq 2500. Molecular barcoding was employed in the preparation of TCR libraries, with unique molecular identifiers being used to normalize TCRbeta repertoire quantification. Using fastp trimming at Q25 and MiXCR clonotype assembly, TCRdb reanalyzed the public sequencing data and kept in-frame beta chains. Under each unique CDR3 protein, matching rows form one entry showing the most common genes and DNA. The sample has around 240,000 distinct CDR3 sequences on record, roughly 7.7% of them singletons. The ten top clones hold approximately 6% of the sample.

The intended sense of this specimen's treatment or condition label: allogeneic hematopoietic cell transplantation with graft depleted of TCRalphabeta T cells and CD19 B cells. The transplant recipients were children given TCRalphabeta/CD19-depleted allogeneic hematopoietic cell grafts. This clonotype appeared a few times. The target of this receptor is not known. Qualities for individual bases were not recorded, and no much larger clone is one base off. The sample was PBMCs, mostly from graft donor cells, taken 180 days after TCRalphabeta/CD19-depleted stem cell transplant. The rearranged segments are TRBV14 and TRBJ2-5; the D region is possibly TRBD1 or TRBD2, each matching across 6 bases. The TCR comes from a male patient between 5 and 17 years old who had a stem cell transplant for acute lymphoblastic leukemia, so the T cells may come from the graft donor. The CDR3 protein sequence reads: CASRQGGGKTQYF. In nucleotide form, the sequence is TGTGCCAGCAGACAGGGAGGTGGGAAGACCCAGTACTTC.